These 26 T cell receptor beta chains were sequenced from one sample in a study of Graves' ophthalmopathy and Graves' hyperthyroidism. From RNA, the CDR3 regions of TCR beta chains were amplified and sequenced. In the first round, RT-PCR was carried out with HTBI primers, and a multiplex PCR formed the second round. A single record per CDR3 protein comes from TCRdb applying MiXCR to the multiplex PCR reads. The profile covers around 670,000 distinct CDR3 sequences, with roughly 40% appearing a single time and 40% to 45% taken by the ten largest. Sample: peripheral blood. The receptors derive from an adult man with Graves' ophthalmopathy.

A few counts support this clonotype. The junction shows a germline mismatch at one end, possibly a read error. This chain uses TRBV9 with TRBJ2-7; 9 bases agree with TRBD1. This CDR3 comprises 15 residues. Germline assignment: CDR1 SGDLS and CDR2 YYNGEE. This CDR3 is CASSLTGGPSYEQYF. The CDR3 nucleotides are TGCGCCAGCAGCCTGACAGGGGGTCCCTCCTACGAGCAGTACTTC.

This clonotype was found many times. V is TRBV29-1 and J is TRBJ1-3, with D maybe TRBD1 (5 bases). Germline V gene lookup returns CDR1 SQVTM and CDR2 ANQGSEA. The CDR3 totals 13 residues. V dropped 6 bases and J dropped 0 bases, with 9 bases sitting between them. CDR3 nucleotide sequence: TGCAGCGTACTAGGGGACTCTGGAAACACCATATATTTT. This encodes CSVLGDSGNTIYF.

The rearrangement uses TRBV19 and TRBJ1-2; TRBD1 matches 8 bases. Germline V gene sequence: CDR1 LNHDA, CDR2 SQIVND (reference sequence). J lost 7 bases, V lost 4 bases, and 2 bases had no gene match. The CDR3 spans 12 residues. This chain's CDR3 is CASSTDRGGYTF. The CDR3 region has the DNA TGTGCCAGTAGTACAGACAGGGGTGGCTACACCTTC.

The chain joins TRBV20-1 to TRBJ1-2; 11 nucleotides align to TRBD1. The CDR3 totals 13 residues. Trimming cost V 8 bases and J 8 bases; bases outside gene matches: 10. Looked up from germline, CDR1 is DFQATT and CDR2 is SNEGSKA (reference sequence). The CDR3 is CSTRTGGAQGYTF. The CDR3 DNA reads TGCAGTACCCGGACAGGGGGCGCCCAGGGCTACACCTTC.

Comments on this clonotype: The conserved phenylalanine or tryptophan normally closing the CDR3 is absent here, so this likely arose from a read error. V gene TRBV7-7 combines with J gene TRBJ2-5, with D uncertain. The CDR3 is 14 amino acids. Germline V gene sequence: CDR1 SSHAT, CDR2 FNYEAQ (reference sequence). V lost 5 bases and J 4 bases, leaving 14 bases between the germline ends. CDR3: CASSQAQGGETQYL. CDR3 in DNA: TGTGCCAGCAGCCAAGCCCAAGGCGGAGAGACCCAGTACCTC.

The chain recombines TRBV6-2 or TRBV6-3 with TRBJ1-1; a weak D match, TRBD1 (5 bases). The CDR3 length is 16 residues. Trimming pared 2 bases from V and 5 bases from J, leaving 18 bases between. CDR1 and CDR2 from the germline V gene are MNHEY and SVGEGT. The CDR3 reads CASSYSLTGVWTEAFF. The CDR3 DNA follows: TGTGCCAGCAGTTACAGCCTGACGGGGGTATGGACTGAAGCTTTCTTT.

This clonotype was picked up many times. The chain joins TRBV6-5 to TRBJ1-6; the D gene is possibly TRBD1 (6 bases). The CDR3 is made up of 15 amino acids. Trimming removed 2 bases at V and 10 bases at J, with 15 bases between. Germline CDR1 MNHEY, CDR2 SVGAGI. The CDR3 bases are TGTGCCAGCAGTTACCCGACAGGTAACACGTCACCCCTCCACTTT. It translates to CASSYPTGNTSPLHF.

This clonotype showed up many times. The chain links TRBV19 to TRBJ1-1; the D gene is possibly TRBD1 (5 bases). In germline, CDR1 is LNHDA, CDR2 SQIVND (reference sequence). V was cut by 8 bases and J by 1 base, with 5 bases left in between. CDR3 length: 11 amino acids. Here the CDR3 reads CASGGNTEAFF. The CDR3 DNA is TGTGCCAGTGGGGGGAACACTGAAGCTTTCTTT.

This chain connects TRBV5-6 to TRBJ2-7; TRBD2 aligns across 12 bases. The germline V gene encodes CDR1 SGHDT and CDR2 YYEEEE. The CDR3 is 16 residues long. The V gene end was trimmed by 3 bases and the J gene end by 4 bases; junction bases not matched to a gene: 8. CDR3 amino acids: CASSSYGLAGLYEQYF. CDR3 nucleotide sequence: TGTGCCAGCAGCTCATATGGACTAGCGGGACTGTACGAGCAGTACTTC.

V and J are TRBV9 and TRBJ2-7; 8 bases agree with TRBD2. With V trimmed by 2 bases and J by 2 bases, 12 bases remained unmatched. In germline, CDR1 is SGDLS, CDR2 YYNGEE. The CDR3 spans 17 residues. CDR3 nucleotides: TGTGCCAGCAGCGTCGAAGGAGGACTAGCAAGGCCCTACGAGCAGTACTTC. This sequence encodes CASSVEGGLARPYEQYF.

This clonotype was counted at least ten times. The rearrangement joins TRBV29-1 to TRBJ1-1; D is possibly TRBD1 (6 bases). Germline V gene data show CDR1 as SQVTM and CDR2 as ANQGSEA. This CDR3 has 14 residues. The germline V and J ends were trimmed by 4 bases and 4 bases, with 16 bases remaining between them. The CDR3 DNA reads TGCAGCGTTGGGTACGAGGGGGTTAGCACTGAAGCTTTCTTT. This encodes CSVGYEGVSTEAFF.

The V and J genes are TRBV2 and TRBJ1-2; D unresolved. Looked up from germline, CDR1 is SNHLY and CDR2 is FYNNEI. Trimming removed 2 bases at V and 3 bases at J, with 7 bases between. The CDR3 spans 13 residues. CDR3: CASSEWGHYGYTF. The CDR3 DNA follows: TGTGCCAGCAGTGAATGGGGTCACTATGGCTACACCTTC.

A note on this clonotype: This could be a read error, since a much larger clone is one nucleotide away. The V call is TRBV7-9, the J call TRBJ1-2; no firm D call. With 5 bases removed from V and 3 bases from J, the gap between germline ends came to 10 bases. The germline CDR1 and CDR2 sequences are SEHNR and FQNEAQ (reference sequence). The CDR3 covers 13 residues. CDR3 DNA: TGTGCCAGCAGCAGAGAGGACGACTATGGCTACACCTTC. Its protein product is CASSREDDYGYTF.

This clonotype was observed a handful of times. The genes are TRBV19 and TRBJ1-5; D is uncertain. Trimming pared 6 bases from V and 5 bases from J, leaving 17 bases between. The CDR3 loop spans 15 amino acids. CDR1 is LNHDA, CDR2 SQIVND, per germline (reference sequence). DNA of the CDR3: TGTGCCAGTAGCCTCTGGGGAGACGGTTATCAGCCCCAGCATTTT. It codes for CASSLWGDGYQPQHF.

This clonotype was picked up many times. The chain joins TRBV29-1 to TRBJ1-2; 7 bases are shared with TRBD1. V was clipped by 4 bases and J by 7 bases; unmatched bases: 3. The CDR3 loop spans 11 amino acids. In germline, CDR1 is SQVTM, CDR2 ANQGSEA. The CDR3 is CSVVTGSGYTF. DNA for the CDR3: TGCAGCGTTGTGACAGGGAGTGGCTACACCTTC.

This clonotype was found a few times. J is TRBJ2-5 and V is TRBV7-9; TRBD1 is a possible D gene (6 bases). The CDR3 is made up of 15 amino acids. The V and J ends lost 6 bases and 3 bases respectively, with 17 bases between them. The germline V gene encodes CDR1 SEHNR and CDR2 FQNEAQ (reference sequence). The CDR3 region has the DNA TGTGCCAGCAGTCCTAGGGACACGAACGAAGAGACCCAGTACTTC. Its protein product is CASSPRDTNEETQYF.

The chain combines TRBV5-5 with TRBJ1-1; the D gene is possibly TRBD1 (5 bases). V lost 0 bases, J lost 0 bases, and 9 bases lay in between. The CDR3 runs 15 residues. The V gene's germline CDR1 is SGHKS and CDR2 YYEKEE (reference sequence). In nucleotides, the CDR3 is TGTGCCAGCAGCTTGGATAGGACATTGAACACTGAAGCTTTCTTT. Protein product: CASSLDRTLNTEAFF. Looking up the rest from reference TRBV5-5 and TRBJ1-1 gives the full variable domain: DAGVTQSPTHLIKTRGQQVTLRCSPISGHKSVSWYQQVLGQGPQFIFQYYEKEERGRGNFPDRFSARQFPNYSSELNVNALLLGDSALYLCASSLDRTLNTEAFFGQGTRLTVV.

This chain links TRBV25-1 with TRBJ2-3; TRBD1 is a possible D gene (8 bases). The V gene lost 3 bases and the J gene lost 5 bases, with 12 bases spanning the gap. The CDR3 runs 14 residues. The germline V gene encodes CDR1 MGHDK and CDR2 SYGVNS. Written as DNA, the CDR3 is TGTGCCAGCAGTGACACAGGGGGGGGAGATACGCAGTATTTT. Translation gives CASSDTGGGDTQYF.

Notes on this clonotype: Just one base apart from a much larger clone, this may be a read error. The chain joins TRBV19 to TRBJ1-2; D gene uncertain. The ends were cut back, 5 bases at V and 2 bases at J, with 12 bases in the middle. This CDR3 spans 14 amino acids. The germline V gene encodes CDR1 LNHDA and CDR2 SQIVND (reference sequence). The CDR3 DNA reads as TGTGCCAGTAGTCTCAGCAGATCGAACTATGGCTACACCTTC. As protein: CASSLSRSNYGYTF.

This clonotype was detected ten times or more. The rearrangement joins TRBV29-1 to TRBJ2-7; TRBD1 agrees at 8 bases. Losses at the gene ends were 4 bases for V and 3 bases for J; bases not matched to a gene: 5. The CDR3 is 13 amino acids. Germline V gives CDR1 SQVTM, CDR2 ANQGSEA. CDR3 sequence (DNA): TGCAGCGTTGTGGGACAGGACGACTACGAGCAGTACTTC. Translating it yields CSVVGQDDYEQYF.

For this clonotype: Relative to the germline gene, one junction end is altered; a read error may explain this. The chain joins TRBV11-2 to TRBJ2-2; TRBD1 is a possible D gene (5 bases). The length of the CDR3 is 13 residues. CDR1 and CDR2 (germline): SGHAT, FQNNGV. The CDR3 sequence: CASNLQETGELFF. The CDR3 region has the DNA TGTGCCAGCAACTTACAGGAGACCGGGGAGCTGTTTTTT.

This clonotype showed up many times. The chain carries TRBV20-1 and TRBJ1-2; D unresolved. V lost 5 bases to trimming and J lost 8 bases, with 15 bases between them. The CDR3 runs 12 residues. The V gene's germline CDR1 is DFQATT and CDR2 SNEGSKA (reference sequence). CDR3 sequence reads: CSARRPAEGYTF. The CDR3 DNA sequence: TGCAGTGCTCGACGTCCGGCGGAGGGCTACACCTTC.

The rearrangement joins TRBV10-3 to TRBJ1-3, with 7 bases that match TRBD1. This CDR3 has 16 amino acids. Germline CDR1 ENHRY, CDR2 SYGVKD. Trimming at V came to 2 bases and at J to 2 bases, leaving 6 bases not matched to a gene. In nucleotides, the CDR3 is TGTGCCATCAGTGAGAACCAGGGGGGGACTGGAAACACCATATATTTT. Protein: CAISENQGGTGNTIYF.

The chain joins TRBV29-1 to TRBJ2-1; 14 nucleotides match TRBD2. Germline CDR1 and CDR2: SQVTM and ANQGSEA. The CDR3 is made up of 15 amino acids. V lost 1 base to trimming and J lost 12 bases; unmatched junction nucleotides: 8. The CDR3 DNA is TGCAGCGTTGAAGTTACCGGGACTAGCGGGAGCGGGCAGTTCTTC. This encodes CSVEVTGTSGSGQFF.

The genes are TRBV7-2 and TRBJ1-4; D is undetermined. The CDR3 runs 13 residues. The V end was cut by 11 bases, the J end by 7 bases, with 17 bases between. Germline V gene data show CDR1 as SGHTA and CDR2 as FQGNSA. The CDR3 is CAGTSSRGEKLFF. The CDR3 DNA follows: TGTGCCGGCACCAGCTCCCGGGGTGAAAAACTGTTTTTT.

This clonotype was seen ten or more times. V gene TRBV2 combines with J gene TRBJ1-2; tentative D call: TRBD1 (5 bases). The CDR3 is 11 amino acids. Germline CDR1 SNHLY, CDR2 FYNNEI. Trimming pared 6 bases from V and 8 bases from J, leaving 10 bases between. CDR3 DNA: TGTGCCAGCAGCGCAGGGTTCGGCTACACCTTC. Amino acids: CASSAGFGYTF.